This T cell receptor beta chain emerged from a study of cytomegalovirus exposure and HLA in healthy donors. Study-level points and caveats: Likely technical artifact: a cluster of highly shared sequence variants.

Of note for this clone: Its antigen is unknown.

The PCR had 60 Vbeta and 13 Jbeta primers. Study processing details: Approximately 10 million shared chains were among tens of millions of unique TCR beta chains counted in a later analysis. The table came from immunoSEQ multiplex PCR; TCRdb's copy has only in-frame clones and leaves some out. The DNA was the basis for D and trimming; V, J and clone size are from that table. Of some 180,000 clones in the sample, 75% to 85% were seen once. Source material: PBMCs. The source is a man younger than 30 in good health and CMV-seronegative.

The CDR3 loop reads CASRSTRDRAVEQYF. As DNA, the CDR3 is TGTGCCAGCAGATCGACCCGGGACAGGGCTGTCGAGCAGTACTTC. The rearrangement joins TRBV6-6 to TRBJ2-7; 9 bases align to TRBD1. CDR1 and CDR2 (germline): MNHNY, SVGAGI (reference sequence). V gave up 6 bases and J gave up 6 bases; unmatched junction bases: 12. The CDR3 is 15 amino acids.